The clone carrying this T cell receptor (beta chain) was seen ten or more times. The antigen is undetermined. The data originate from a study of early T cells in non-severe SARS-CoV-2 infection. Study conclusions and caveats: Sequences matched to VDJdb favored anti-spike CD8 responses, while private and CD4 specificities were missed.

The CDR3 covers 13 residues. Trimming cost V 7 bases and J 1 base, with 9 bases left between them. CDR1 and CDR2 (germline): SEHNR, FQNEAQ (reference sequence). Each cDNA molecule carried a unique molecular identifier. Using its own MiXCR run on the 5' RACE reads, TCRdb lists one record per CDR3 protein. The data contain tens of thousands of distinct CDR3 sequences, under 12% of them seen just once; the ten biggest clones take up approximately 6.5%. Sequencing input: whole blood. This sequence joins TRBV7-9 and TRBJ2-3; D is ambiguous. The TCR was taken from an adult who was a healthcare worker with PCR-confirmed SARS-CoV-2 infection or an uninfected control (not recorded which). The CDR3 DNA sequence: TGTGCCAGCACGGACGGACGCACAGATACGCAGTATTTT. Its protein product is CASTDGRTDTQYF.